These 20 T cell receptor beta chains came from one sample sequenced in a study of blood T cell repertoires in COVID-19. Sequenced by immunoSEQ multiplex PCR; TCRdb stores in-frame clones only, minus some. The sample contains under 85,000 clones, about nine tenths of which appear only once. Sequences were obtained from peripheral blood. The origin of the receptors is a man aged 80 or over in a cohort sampled during active COVID-19.

The chain uses TRBV5-6 and TRBJ2-2; 8 positions agree with TRBD2. The germline CDR1 and CDR2 sequences are SGHDT and YYEEEE. V trimming: 3 bases; J trimming: 2 bases; junction bases outside the gene matches: 6. The CDR3 loop spans 16 amino acids. CDR3 protein: CASSWGLGSNTGELFF. DNA for the CDR3: TGTGCCAGCAGCTGGGGACTAGGGTCTAACACCGGGGAGCTGTTTTTT.

The chain is built from TRBV7-2 and TRBJ2-3; 10 nucleotides match TRBD2. Germline lookup yields CDR1 SGHTA and CDR2 FQGNSA. V gave up 3 bases and J gave up 7 bases; unmatched junction bases: 7. CDR3 length: 15 amino acids. The CDR3 nucleotides are TGTGCCAGCAGCTTCCCGGGGACTAGCGTCCATACGCAGTATTTT. Its translation: CASSFPGTSVHTQYF.

The genes are TRBV19 and TRBJ2-3, with D tentatively TRBD2 (6 bases). V gave up 1 base and J gave up 4 bases, with 12 bases separating them. Germline loops: CDR1 LNHDA, CDR2 SQIVND (reference sequence). This CDR3 is built from 15 residues. CDR3 region: CASSIAPGVSDTQYF. The CDR3 DNA reads TGTGCCAGTAGTATAGCCCCGGGGGTGTCAGATACGCAGTATTTT. Variable domain in full (rest from reference TRBV19 and TRBJ2-3): DGGITQSPKYLFRKEGQNVTLSCEQNLNHDAMYWYRQDPGQGLRLIYYSQIVNDFQKGDIAEGYSVSREKKESFPLTVTSAQKNPTAFYLCASSIAPGVSDTQYFGPGTRLTVL.

This chain uses TRBV9 with TRBJ1-3; TRBD1 is a possible D gene (6 bases). The CDR3 has 15 residues. Trimming shortened V by 0 bases and J by 4 bases, and 11 bases separated the two germline ends. Germline loops: CDR1 SGDLS, CDR2 YYNGEE. The CDR3 loop reads CASSVDGQSGNTIYF. As DNA, the CDR3 is TGTGCCAGCAGCGTAGATGGACAGTCAGGAAACACCATATATTTT.

Here the CDR3 DNA reads TGCGCCAGCAGCTCCGGGACAGGGGGTCAGCCCCAGCATTTT. Translation gives CASSSGTGGQPQHF. The rearrangement joins TRBV5-1 to TRBJ1-5; TRBD1 matches 11 bases. V trimming: 3 bases; J trimming: 6 bases; junction bases outside the gene matches: 2. Germline CDR1 reads SGHRS; CDR2 reads YFSETQ. The CDR3 consists of 14 residues. The whole variable domain, remainder taken from reference TRBV5-1 and TRBJ1-5, is KAGVTQTPRYLIKTRGQQVTLSCSPISGHRSVSWYQQTPGQGLQFLFEYFSETQRNKGNFPGRFSGRQFSNSRSEMNVSTLELGDSALYLCASSSGTGGQPQHFGDGTRLSIL.

This chain joins TRBV3-1 (or the pseudogene TRBV3-2) and TRBJ2-5; TRBD1 aligns across 9 bases. This CDR3 has 15 residues. The V and J ends lost 5 bases and 5 bases, in that order; junction bases with no gene match: 9. The germline V gene encodes CDR1 LGHDT and CDR2 YNNKEL (reference sequence). CDR3 amino acids: CASSANRGQVETQYF. CDR3 DNA sequence: TGTGCCAGCAGCGCCAACAGGGGGCAAGTGGAGACCCAGTACTTC.

This chain uses TRBV5-1 with TRBJ2-7, with a possible D match to TRBD2 (6 bases). Germline values: CDR1 SGHRS, CDR2 YFSETQ. V lost 0 bases and J lost 3, with 7 bases in between. CDR3 length equals 13 residues. CDR3: CASSLGGDYEQYV. For the CDR3, the DNA is TGCGCCAGCAGCTTGGGCGGGGACTACGAGCAGTACGTC.

The genes are TRBV28 and TRBJ1-1; 7 nucleotides agree with TRBD1. The CDR3 contains 15 residues. Germline CDR1 reads MDHEN; CDR2 reads SYDVKM. V dropped 4 bases and J dropped 1; count of bases not matched to a gene: 6. As DNA, the CDR3 is TGTGCCAGCAGTTCCACAGGGGACTCGAACACTGAAGCTTTCTTT. As protein: CASSSTGDSNTEAFF. The full variable domain, its missing parts supplied by reference TRBV28 and TRBJ1-1, is DVKVTQSSRYLVKRTGEKVFLECVQDMDHENMFWYRQDPGLGLRLIYFSYDVKMKEKGDIPEGYSVSREKKERFSLILESASTNQTSMYLCASSSTGDSNTEAFFGQGTRLTVV.

The V call is TRBV10-3, the J call TRBJ2-1; 9 nucleotides line up with TRBD1. CDR1 and CDR2 (germline): ENHRY, SYGVKD. The CDR3 extends over 15 amino acids. The V segment lost 5 bases and the J segment 8 bases; nucleotides outside the gene matches: 10. The CDR3 loop is CAISNRDRVSDEQFF. DNA for the CDR3: TGTGCCATCAGTAACCGGGACAGGGTGTCGGATGAGCAGTTCTTC.

This clone was observed a single time. V usage is TRBV5-8 and J usage is TRBJ2-1, with 11 bases that match TRBD2. Trimming removed 4 bases from V and 6 bases from J; junction bases left unmatched: 12. The CDR3 is 17 amino acids. The germline CDR1 and CDR2 sequences are SGHTS and YDEGEE. The CDR3 coding sequence is TGTGCCAGCAGCCCCGTTACCACTAGCGGGGGACTCAATGAGCAGTTCTTC. Its protein product is CASSPVTTSGGLNEQFF.

The chain links TRBV7-2 to TRBJ2-3, with no clear D. The germline V gene encodes CDR1 SGHTA and CDR2 FQGNSA. The V end lost 4 bases, the J end lost 4 bases, and 9 bases lay between the germline ends. The CDR3 extends over 13 amino acids. The chain's CDR3 is CASSSQLPDTQYF. The CDR3, as DNA: TGTGCCAGCAGCTCGCAGTTACCAGATACGCAGTATTTT.

This chain links TRBV7-2 with TRBJ1-6; the D is unclear. The CDR3 contains 15 residues. The V gene lost 1 base and the J gene lost 7 bases, with 11 bases spanning the gap. The germline CDR1 and CDR2 sequences are SGHTA and FQGNSA. CDR3 sequence reads: CASSLGRVSNSPLHF. CDR3 nucleotides: TGTGCCAGCAGCTTAGGGAGGGTTTCAAATTCACCCCTCCACTTT.

The chain is built from TRBV21-1 and TRBJ2-7; the table's D call TRBD2 went unverified against the DNA. TRBV21-1 is noted as a pseudogene. The CDR3 length is 17 residues. In DNA, the CDR3 is TGTGCCAGCAGCAAAGCGTCCGAGGGATACGCGCCCTACGAGCAGTACGTC. Protein product: CASSKASEGYAPYEQYV.

This rearrangement joins TRBV5-1 to TRBJ2-2, with 11 positions matching TRBD1. Germline V gives CDR1 SGHRS, CDR2 YFSETQ. The V and J ends lost 0 bases and 3 bases, in that order; junction bases with no gene match: 1. The CDR3 has 16 amino acids. CDR3 region: CASSLGTGGYTGELFF. In nucleotides, the CDR3 is TGCGCCAGCAGCTTGGGGACAGGGGGCTACACCGGGGAGCTGTTTTTT. Full variable domain (remainder filled in from reference TRBV5-1 and TRBJ2-2): KAGVTQTPRYLIKTRGQQVTLSCSPISGHRSVSWYQQTPGQGLQFLFEYFSETQRNKGNFPGRFSGRQFSNSRSEMNVSTLELGDSALYLCASSLGTGGYTGELFFGEGSRLTVL.

The V gene is TRBV29-1, the J gene TRBJ1-4; D gene unclear. There are 12 residues in the CDR3. Germline-derived CDR1 and CDR2 are SQVTM and ANQGSEA. Trimming removed 4 bases at V and 2 bases at J, with 5 bases between. CDR3: CSVGRTNEKLFF. The CDR3 nucleotides read TGCAGCGTTGGCCGGACTAATGAAAAACTGTTTTTT. Full variable domain (rest looked up from reference TRBV29-1 and TRBJ1-4): SAVISQKPSRDICQRGTSLTIQCQVDSQVTMMFWYRQQPGQSLTLIATANQGSEATYESGFVIDKFPISRPNLTFSTLTVSNMSPEDSSIYLCSVGRTNEKLFFGSGTQLSVL.

V gene TRBV4-1 combines with J gene TRBJ2-3, with 13 bases matching TRBD2. This CDR3 contains 19 residues. Germline V lookup: CDR1 MGHRA, CDR2 YSYEKL. J gave up 0 bases and V 3 bases, and 9 bases lay outside the gene matches. The CDR3, as DNA: TGCGCCAGCAGCCAGGGACTAGCGGGGTGGGATTCTAGCACAGATACGCAGTATTTT. It encodes CASSQGLAGWDSSTDTQYF.

This rearrangement joins TRBV5-1 to TRBJ2-1, with 10 bases lining up with TRBD2. Germline V gene data show CDR1 as SGHRS and CDR2 as YFSETQ. The CDR3 has 17 residues. Losses at the gene ends were 0 bases for V and 8 bases for J; bases not matched to a gene: 11. CDR3 sequence: CASSLGLAGGPAHEQFF. The CDR3 DNA sequence: TGCGCCAGCAGCTTGGGTTTAGCGGGGGGCCCCGCCCATGAGCAGTTCTTC.

This rearrangement joins TRBV11-2 to TRBJ2-5, with a possible D match to TRBD2 (6 bases). The ends were cut back, 5 bases at V and 5 bases at J, with 15 bases in the middle. Germline assignment: CDR1 SGHAT and CDR2 FQNNGV. The CDR3 spans 14 residues. CDR3 amino acids: CASSPRLGGETQYF. In DNA form, the CDR3 reads TGTGCCAGCAGCCCGAGACTAGGAGGGGAGACCCAGTACTTC.

This rearrangement joins TRBV28 to TRBJ1-5, with D uncertain. Trimming left V 1 base short and J 0 bases short, with 10 bases between. CDR3 size: 16 residues. Germline V gene data show CDR1 as MDHEN and CDR2 as SYDVKM. CDR3 residues: CASSLYGRHSNQPQHF. The CDR3 nucleotides read TGTGCCAGCAGTTTATATGGCAGACATAGCAATCAGCCCCAGCATTTT.

J is TRBJ1-4 and V is TRBV5-1; no firm D call. Germline V gene lookup returns CDR1 SGHRS and CDR2 YFSETQ. V was pared by 0 bases and J by 0 bases, with 15 bases between. This CDR3 has 18 amino acids. CDR3 region: CASSLGASGSATNEKLFF. In DNA, the CDR3 is TGCGCCAGCAGCTTGGGGGCGAGCGGGTCTGCAACTAATGAAAAACTGTTTTTT.